Below, 23 T cell receptor beta chains from the same sample are listed, as sequenced in a study of regulatory T cells in long-lasting Graves disease. Noted time point: newly diagnosed GD, antithyroid drugs for less than 3 months. The TCR library was made from RNA that had been extracted from PBMCs in TRIzol. According to the study, TCR beta libraries were built with iRepertoire HTBI primers and CDR3-region Arm-PCR. TCRdb used MiXCR to reprocess the multiplex PCR reads, holding one entry per CDR3 protein. The data show approximately 210,000 distinct CDR3 sequences, approximately 16% seen once. Source: peripheral blood mononuclear cells (PBMCs), taken at new diagnosis, from a patient treated with antithyroid drugs. All receptors derive from a female donor with Graves disease.

This clonotype has a count of ten or more. For the CDR3, the DNA is TGCAGTGCTCCACAGGGGGCTGGTGAAGCTTTCTTT. Its protein product is CSAPQGAGEAFF. This chain joins TRBV20-1 and TRBJ1-1; 9 bases map to TRBD1. The CDR3 totals 12 residues. CDR1 is DFQATT and CDR2 is SNEGSKA in the germline V gene (reference sequence). J lost 7 bases, V lost 5 bases, and 5 bases had no gene match.

This clonotype has at least ten counts. The V and J genes are TRBV7-2 and TRBJ1-3, with D tentatively TRBD1 (5 bases). The CDR3 extends over 14 amino acids. CDR1 is SGHTA, CDR2 FQGNSA, per germline. V lost 7 bases and J 2 bases, leaving 12 bases between the germline ends. CDR3 protein: CASKRGVPGNTIYF. The CDR3 DNA reads as TGTGCCAGCAAGAGAGGGGTTCCTGGAAACACCATATATTTT.

This clonotype was counted at least ten times. The rearrangement joins TRBV19 to TRBJ1-1; D is undetermined. The CDR3 runs to 16 residues. The germline CDR1 and CDR2 sequences are LNHDA and SQIVND (reference sequence). Trimming cost V 0 bases and J 1 base, with 12 bases left between them. The CDR3 nucleotides are TGTGCCAGTAGTATAGATCTTGGCAGAGAGAACACTGAAGCTTTCTTT. It specifies CASSIDLGRENTEAFF.

This clonotype has at least ten counts. This chain links TRBV7-6 with TRBJ2-1; TRBD2 matches 8 bases. V lost 5 bases and J lost 6; bases outside the gene matches: 9. CDR1 and CDR2 from the germline V gene are SGHVS and FNYEAQ. The CDR3 extends over 15 amino acids. The CDR3 reads CASSTRPAGVNEQFF. CDR3 in DNA: TGTGCCAGCAGCACCCGCCCAGCGGGAGTCAATGAGCAGTTCTTC.

This clonotype was recorded at least ten times. The gene calls are TRBV2 and TRBJ2-1; 10 nucleotides match TRBD1. CDR1 and CDR2 from the germline V gene are SNHLY and FYNNEI. The CDR3 sequence is 14 residues long. Trimming at V came to 5 bases and at J to 4 bases, leaving 2 bases not matched to a gene. The DNA of the CDR3 is TGTGCCAGCAGTCGGGACAGGGGATACAATGAGCAGTTCTTC. Translated: CASSRDRGYNEQFF.

This clonotype occurred many times. CDR3 amino acids: CASSLSWQLDEQYF. The CDR3 region has the DNA TGTGCCAGCAGTTTAAGCTGGCAGCTTGACGAGCAGTACTTC. V and J are TRBV12-3 or TRBV12-4 and TRBJ2-7; D remains ambiguous. The CDR3 is 14 amino acids. V shed 2 bases and J shed 5 bases, with 13 bases lying between them.

This clonotype has ten or more counts. The chain employs TRBV11-3 and TRBJ1-3; D ambiguous. V lost 0 bases and J lost 0, with 12 bases in between. The CDR3 has 17 residues. Germline CDR1 is SGHNT and CDR2 is YENEEA. CDR3: CASSLEVSSLSGNTIYF. As DNA, the CDR3 is TGTGCCAGCAGCTTAGAGGTTAGCAGCCTCTCTGGAAACACCATATATTTT.

The table lists this clonotype with a few counts. The rearrangement joins TRBV9 to TRBJ2-1; tentative D call: TRBD2 (5 bases). The V gene lost 3 bases and the J gene lost 6 bases, with 10 bases spanning the gap. Per the germline V gene, CDR1 is SGDLS and CDR2 is YYNGEE. The length of the CDR3 is 13 residues. CDR3 protein: CASSGTRSNEQFF. The DNA of the CDR3 is TGTGCCAGCAGCGGTACTAGATCCAATGAGCAGTTCTTC.

Regarding this clonotype: A single base separates this from a much larger clone, so it may be a read error. The CDR3 DNA reads as TGCAGCGTGGACGAGAGCACTGAAGCTTTCTTT. Amino acid sequence: CSVDESTEAFF. The chain combines TRBV29-1 with TRBJ1-1; unclear D gene. This CDR3 spans 11 amino acids. Between the trimmed V and J ends, which lost 6 bases and 4 bases, there was a span of 9 bases. Germline CDR1 is SQVTM and CDR2 is ANQGSEA.

This clonotype has ten or more counts. The chain employs TRBV29-1 and TRBJ2-1; D may be TRBD2 (6 bases). Germline V CDR1 and CDR2: SQVTM, ANQGSEA. There are 14 residues in the CDR3. V lost 6 bases, J lost 1 base, and 13 bases lay in between. The CDR3 here is CSVGRDFSYNEQFF. DNA of the CDR3: TGCAGCGTGGGCCGGGACTTTTCCTACAATGAGCAGTTCTTC.

The chain uses TRBV20-1 and TRBJ2-3, with a possible D match to TRBD2 (6 bases). CDR1 and CDR2 (germline): DFQATT, SNEGSKA (reference sequence). The CDR3 sequence is 14 residues long. The V gene lost 4 bases and the J gene lost 0 bases, with 11 bases spanning the gap. CDR3 nucleotide sequence: TGCAGTGCTATAGGTAGCGGAAGCACAGATACGCAGTATTTT. Translating gives CSAIGSGSTDTQYF.

At least ten counts were recorded for this clonotype. V is TRBV20-1 and J is TRBJ1-1; tentative D call: TRBD1 (5 bases). Germline lookup yields CDR1 DFQATT and CDR2 SNEGSKA (reference sequence). V was shortened by 4 bases and J by 2 bases, with 8 bases between the two germline ends. The CDR3 consists of 12 residues. In DNA, the CDR3 is TGCAGTGCTAACGGGGGAAACACTGAAGCTTTCTTT. This sequence encodes CSANGGNTEAFF.

Comment on this clonotype: This may arise from a read error, as a much more abundant clone is one base away. The chain is built from TRBV12-3 or TRBV12-4 and TRBJ2-3, with TRBD2 matching 9 bases. The CDR3 contains 16 residues. Germline trimming cut 7 bases from V and 1 base from J; bases unmatched to any gene: 9. The CDR3 nucleotides are TGTGCCAGCAAGAAGGGCGGGGGGGCCGGCACAGATACGCAGTATTTT. Protein product: CASKKGGGAGTDTQYF.

In this sample, this clonotype turned up many times. The V and J genes are TRBV6-1 and TRBJ2-7, with 9 bases aligning to TRBD2. V lost 9 bases, J lost 4 bases, and 16 bases stayed unmatched. CDR3 length: 16 residues. Germline V gene data show CDR1 as MNHNS and CDR2 as SASEGT. The CDR3 is CARPLPGLASSYEQYF. The CDR3 nucleotides are TGTGCCAGGCCCTTGCCGGGACTAGCATCTTCGTACGAGCAGTACTTC.

This clonotype was found a few times. The chain couples TRBV20-1 to TRBJ2-7; 10 bases agree with TRBD2. The germline V gene has CDR1 DFQATT and CDR2 SNEGSKA (reference sequence). The CDR3 runs to 17 residues. The junction had 11 bases not matched to a gene; V was cut back by 3 bases and J by 0 bases. CDR3 DNA sequence: TGCAGTGCTAGGGGAGTGGTTAGCGGGAGGAGCTCCTACGAGCAGTACTTC. This gives the protein CSARGVVSGRSSYEQYF.

The rearrangement uses TRBV15 and TRBJ2-3; D is uncertain. Germline CDR1 and CDR2: LNHNV and YYDKDF (reference sequence). This CDR3 has 16 residues. The V and J ends lost 3 bases and 0 bases respectively, with 13 bases between them. CDR3 coding DNA: TGTGCCACCAGCAGTGAAACGGGCTCTAGCACAGATACGCAGTATTTT. This sequence encodes CATSSETGSSTDTQYF.

This clonotype was observed at least ten times. The chain employs TRBV19 and TRBJ1-5; 9 bases are shared with TRBD1. The CDR3 extends over 13 amino acids. In germline, CDR1 is LNHDA, CDR2 SQIVND (reference sequence). V trimming: 9 bases; J trimming: 7 bases; junction bases outside the gene matches: 7. Here the CDR3 DNA reads TGTGCCAGCAGTCTACAGGGGGCCCAGCCCCAGCATTTT. Amino acid sequence: CASSLQGAQPQHF.

The sample holds many counts of this clonotype. V gene TRBV11-3 combines with J gene TRBJ2-7; tentatively, D is TRBD1 (5 bases). Trimming removed 0 bases at V and 7 bases at J, with 10 bases between. The CDR3 consists of 13 residues. Per germline, CDR1 SGHNT and CDR2 YENEEA. CDR3 amino acids: CASSLEDMEEQYF. As DNA, the CDR3 is TGTGCCAGCAGCTTAGAGGACATGGAGGAGCAGTACTTC.

This clonotype was seen repeatedly, ten times or more. The gene calls are TRBV28 and TRBJ2-5, with TRBD1 matching 7 bases. Germline V lookup: CDR1 MDHEN, CDR2 SYDVKM. The CDR3 totals 14 residues. Trimming at V came to 6 bases and at J to 4 bases, leaving 8 bases not matched to a gene. The CDR3 loop reads CASSLTGPLETQYF. CDR3 bases: TGTGCCAGCAGCTTGACAGGGCCCCTAGAGACCCAGTACTTC.

This clonotype has at least ten counts. The chain carries TRBV10-3 and TRBJ1-4, with D maybe TRBD1 (6 bases). Per the germline V gene, CDR1 is ENHRY and CDR2 is SYGVKD. V was cut by 3 bases and J by 6 bases, with 11 bases left in between. The CDR3 consists of 14 residues. CDR3 sequence (DNA): TGTGCCATCAGTGACACAGGGTCGTATGAAAAACTGTTTTTT. It codes for CAISDTGSYEKLFF.

There are many counts of this clonotype. The chain is built from TRBV28 and TRBJ2-1, with 8 positions matching TRBD2. J lost 1 base, V lost 8 bases, and 7 bases had no gene match. The CDR3 has 15 residues. Germline values: CDR1 MDHEN, CDR2 SYDVKM. The CDR3 is CASEGLAGSYNEQFF. The CDR3 coding sequence is TGTGCCAGCGAGGGTCTAGCGGGTTCCTACAATGAGCAGTTCTTC. The full variable domain, its missing parts supplied by reference TRBV28 and TRBJ2-1, is DVKVTQSSRYLVKRTGEKVFLECVQDMDHENMFWYRQDPGLGLRLIYFSYDVKMKEKGDIPEGYSVSREKKERFSLILESASTNQTSMYLCASEGLAGSYNEQFFGPGTRLTVL.

This clonotype was recorded many times. V gene TRBV3-1 combines with J gene TRBJ1-6, with D unclear. Germline V lookup: CDR1 LGHDT, CDR2 YNNKEL (reference sequence). This CDR3 spans 15 amino acids. The V and J ends lost 0 bases and 4 bases respectively, with 7 bases between them. CDR3 sequence (DNA): TGTGCCAGCAGCCAAGATGACGGGTATAATTCACCCCTCCACTTT. This translates into CASSQDDGYNSPLHF.

This clonotype has just a few counts. With only one base between it and a far larger clone, this is likely a read error. The rearrangement uses TRBV7-2 and TRBJ2-1, with 9 bases matching TRBD2. V lost 11 bases, J lost 3 bases, and 11 bases stayed unmatched. The CDR3 is made up of 15 amino acids. Germline loops: CDR1 SGHTA, CDR2 FQGNSA. The CDR3 here is CAGTRGAGGYNEQFF. The CDR3, as DNA: TGTGCCGGTACACGGGGAGCGGGAGGCTACAATGAGCAGTTCTTC.